These 23 T cell receptor beta chains came from one sample sequenced in a study of blood T cell repertoires in COVID-19. Only in-frame clones appear in the TCRdb table, and some are missing; sequencing was by immunoSEQ multiplex PCR. In the table there are tens of thousands of clones, around 88% of which are singletons. Specimen: peripheral blood. The source of these receptors is a human donor in a cohort sampled during active COVID-19.

This chain connects TRBV12-5 to TRBJ1-2; 9 bases are shared with TRBD1. Germline assignment: CDR1 LGHNT and CDR2 FRNRAP. V gave up 6 bases and J gave up 2 bases; unmatched junction bases: 4. This CDR3 is built from 14 residues. For the CDR3, the DNA is TGTGCTAGTGGGGGACAGGGAGGGAACTATGGCTACACCTTC. Translation gives CASGGQGGNYGYTF.

The chain carries TRBV27 and TRBJ1-2; 9 bases line up with TRBD1. Germline loops: CDR1 MNHEY, CDR2 SMNVEV (reference sequence). Unmatched junction bases numbered 8, after V lost 4 bases and J lost 2 bases. The CDR3 has 16 amino acids. As DNA, the CDR3 is TGTGCCAGCAGTTCCTTCGACAGGGGGGTCAACTATGGCTACACCTTC. It is translated as CASSSFDRGVNYGYTF.

This sequence joins TRBV4-2 and TRBJ2-1, with 10 nucleotides matching TRBD2. The CDR3 is 15 residues long. J gave up 6 bases and V 6 bases, and 8 bases lay outside the gene matches. The germline CDR1 and CDR2 sequences are LGHNA and YNFKEQ. CDR3 residues: CASRAGTSASNEQFF. For the CDR3, the DNA is TGTGCCAGCAGAGCTGGGACTAGCGCCTCCAATGAGCAGTTCTTC.

This sequence joins TRBV4-1 and TRBJ1-6, with 9 bases fitting TRBD1. The CDR3 contains 17 residues. CDR1 and CDR2 (germline): MGHRA, YSYEKL. J gave up 9 bases and V 2 bases, and 11 bases lay outside the gene matches. The chain's CDR3 is CASSQPIAGTGSSPLHF. The CDR3 bases are TGCGCCAGCAGCCAACCCATAGCCGGGACAGGGTCTTCACCCCTCCACTTT.

The rearrangement links TRBV30 to TRBJ1-6; D not resolved. Trimming left V 2 bases short and J 9 bases short, with 11 bases between. This CDR3 is built from 13 residues. Germline V gene sequence: CDR1 GTSNPN, CDR2 SVGIG (reference sequence). The CDR3 region has the DNA TGTGCCTGGAGTCCCAGCGGCCGTTCACCCCTCCACTTT. It encodes CAWSPSGRSPLHF.

This sequence joins TRBV3-1 (or the pseudogene TRBV3-2) and TRBJ2-7; 7 positions match TRBD1. The trim removed 4 bases at V and 10 bases at J, leaving 4 bases unmatched. Per germline, CDR1 LGHDT and CDR2 YNNKEL (reference sequence). This CDR3 region has 11 residues. The CDR3 bases are TGTGCCAGCAGCCGAACAGGGGATCAGTACTTC. This translates into CASSRTGDQYF.

J is TRBJ2-7 and V is TRBV7-9; 7 nucleotides match TRBD1. This CDR3 is built from 15 residues. Germline V gene lookup returns CDR1 SEHNR and CDR2 FQNEAQ (reference sequence). Unmatched junction bases numbered 8, after V lost 5 bases and J lost 1 base. The CDR3, as DNA: TGTGCCAGCAGCGCCCGGGACAGCATTTCCTACGAGCAGTACTTC. This codes for CASSARDSISYEQYF.

This sequence joins TRBV7-2 and TRBJ2-3; 8 nucleotides line up with TRBD2. Per the germline V gene, CDR1 is SGHTA and CDR2 is FQGNSA. The CDR3 length is 15 residues. V was clipped by 2 bases and J by 4 bases; unmatched bases: 5. Here the CDR3 reads CASSLTSGTADTQYF. The CDR3 region has the DNA TGTGCCAGCAGCTTAACTAGCGGTACAGCAGATACGCAGTATTTT.

V usage is TRBV6-2 or TRBV6-3 and J usage is TRBJ2-1; D unclear. The CDR3 loop spans 11 amino acids. The germline V gene encodes CDR1 MNHEY and CDR2 SVGEGT. V shed 5 bases and J shed 9 bases, with 8 bases lying between them. The CDR3 DNA reads as TGTGCCAGCAGTCCCCGGGTTGAGCAGTTCTTC. Its translation is CASSPRVEQFF.

The rearrangement links TRBV7-3 to TRBJ2-6; TRBD1 aligns across 7 bases. Trimming at V came to 2 bases and at J to 0 bases, leaving 7 bases not matched to a gene. The CDR3 spans 18 residues. Germline assignment: CDR1 SGHTA and CDR2 FQGTGA. The CDR3 loop is CASSLRQGVLSGANVLTF. The CDR3 DNA is TGTGCCAGCAGCTTACGGCAGGGGGTCCTCTCTGGGGCCAACGTCCTGACTTTC.

The chain has TRBV29-1 and TRBJ1-4; a possible D gene is TRBD1 (5 bases). This CDR3 spans 14 amino acids. V was pared by 1 base and J by 8 bases, with 14 bases between. The germline CDR1 and CDR2 sequences are SQVTM and ANQGSEA. CDR3 in DNA: TGCAGCGTTGAAGTTGGAGGGGTAGGGGAAAAACTGTTTTTT. Translation: CSVEVGGVGEKLFF.

The J gene is TRBJ1-2, the V gene TRBV30, with TRBD1 matching over 7 bases. Germline CDR1 GTSNPN, CDR2 SVGIG (reference sequence). The CDR3 spans 16 residues. Germline trimming cut 0 bases from V and 6 bases from J; bases unmatched to any gene: 13. The CDR3 DNA reads TGTGCCTGGAGTGTACCCCTAAAGACAGGGTTGCATGGCTACACCTTC. It encodes CAWSVPLKTGLHGYTF.

The V gene is TRBV6-4, the J gene TRBJ1-6; weak D call: TRBD1 (5 bases). Between the trimmed V and J ends, which lost 6 bases and 6 bases, there was a span of 12 bases. The CDR3 covers 14 residues. The germline CDR1 and CDR2 sequences are MRHNA and SNTAGT. The CDR3, as DNA: TGTGCCAGCAGCCAGACAGCGGGTAATTCACCCCTCCACTTT. This encodes CASSQTAGNSPLHF.

The CDR3 loop is CASSIAAGGANVLTF. DNA of the CDR3: TGTGCCAGTAGTATCGCGGCGGGTGGGGCCAACGTCCTGACTTTC. The J gene is TRBJ2-6, the V gene TRBV19; D is possibly TRBD2 (5 bases). Trimming pared 3 bases from V and 3 bases from J, leaving 9 bases between. This CDR3 has 15 amino acids. Looked up from germline, CDR1 is LNHDA and CDR2 is SQIVND (reference sequence). The full variable domain, rest sourced from reference TRBV19 and TRBJ2-6, is DGGITQSPKYLFRKEGQNVTLSCEQNLNHDAMYWYRQDPGQGLRLIYYSQIVNDFQKGDIAEGYSVSREKKESFPLTVTSAQKNPTAFYLCASSIAAGGANVLTFGAGSRLTVL.

The gene calls are TRBV5-4 and TRBJ1-2, with 10 nucleotides matching TRBD1. The CDR3 consists of 14 residues. The germline V gene has CDR1 SGHNT and CDR2 YYREEE (reference sequence). Trimming cost V 4 bases and J 4 bases; bases outside gene matches: 4. Here the CDR3 reads CASSRDRGFYGYTF. In DNA form, the CDR3 reads TGTGCCAGCAGCAGGGACAGGGGCTTCTATGGCTACACCTTC.

V and J are TRBV4-2 and TRBJ2-7; a possible D gene is TRBD2 (7 bases). CDR3 length: 15 residues. Trimming pared 0 bases from V and 7 bases from J, leaving 16 bases between. Germline CDR1 is LGHNA and CDR2 is YNFKEQ. The CDR3, as DNA: TGTGCCAGCAGCCAAGAAGGGAGCGGGACACTTGAGCAGTACTTC. Translation: CASSQEGSGTLEQYF.

The rearrangement uses TRBV10-3 and TRBJ2-3, with TRBD2 matching over 8 bases. From germline, CDR1 is ENHRY and CDR2 SYGVKD. CDR3 length: 14 amino acids. Germline trimming cut 3 bases from V and 5 bases from J; bases unmatched to any gene: 4. The DNA for the CDR3 is TGTGCCATCAGTGAAGGGGCGGGGGGAGATACGCAGTATTTT. It is translated as CAISEGAGGDTQYF.

The rearrangement links TRBV7-6 to TRBJ2-3; D is unclear. V dropped 0 bases and J dropped 4 bases, with 11 bases sitting between them. Germline loops: CDR1 SGHVS, CDR2 FNYEAQ. The CDR3 covers 15 residues. CDR3 amino acids: CASSLALSGSDTQYF. CDR3 in DNA: TGTGCCAGCAGCTTAGCGCTCTCAGGCTCAGATACGCAGTATTTT.

The gene calls are TRBV2 and TRBJ1-6; unclear D gene. From germline, CDR1 is SNHLY and CDR2 FYNNEI. The ends were cut back, 0 bases at V and 5 bases at J, with 14 bases in the middle. The CDR3 loop spans 17 amino acids. CDR3 sequence reads: CASSEAPARVNNSPLHF. The DNA of the CDR3 is TGTGCCAGCAGTGAAGCGCCGGCGAGGGTGAATAATTCACCCCTCCACTTT.

The chain joins TRBV12-3 or TRBV12-4 to TRBJ1-5; TRBD1 is a possible D gene (6 bases). This CDR3 is 13 amino acids long. V was pared by 3 bases and J by 6 bases, with 9 bases between. The CDR3 loop reads CASSLRGGQPQHF. CDR3 coding DNA: TGTGCCAGCAGTTTGAGAGGGGGTCAGCCCCAGCATTTT.

The CDR3 spells CASSRRLAGDSTDTQYF. The CDR3 DNA sequence: TGTGCCAGCAGCCGCCGACTAGCGGGGGATAGCACAGATACGCAGTATTTT. The chain links TRBV3-1 (or the pseudogene TRBV3-2) to TRBJ2-3, with TRBD2 identical over 12 bases. CDR1 LGHDT and CDR2 YNNKEL come from the germline V gene (reference sequence). J gave up 0 bases and V 4 bases, and 5 bases lay outside the gene matches. The CDR3 loop spans 17 amino acids.

The chain combines TRBV21-1 with TRBJ1-3; the tabulated D call, TRBD1, remains unverified against the DNA. TRBV21-1 constitutes a pseudogene. The CDR3 runs 17 residues. DNA for the CDR3: TGTGCCAGCAGCAACTGCGGACAGGGGGCCGCTGGAAACACCATATATTTT. Its protein product is CASSNCGQGAAGNTIYF.

The genes are TRBV19 and TRBJ2-7; TRBD1 aligns across 9 bases. V was pared by 4 bases and J by 6 bases, with 7 bases of the junction left unmatched. The germline V gene has CDR1 LNHDA and CDR2 SQIVND (reference sequence). This CDR3 region has 14 residues. The CDR3 here is CASSRDRDRGEQYF. The CDR3 DNA reads as TGTGCCAGTAGTAGGGACAGGGATCGAGGCGAGCAGTACTTC.